This T cell receptor beta chain was found in a study of T cells in Graves' hyperthyroidism and ophthalmopathy. Overall study context: Sampling of peripheral blood happened at initial diagnosis, prior to any treatment.

Patients aged 18 to 65 had newly diagnosed hyperthyroidism lasting under 2 months. Fresh 10 ml peripheral blood yielded PBMCs. Study conclusions and caveats: In blood, most of the thyroid clonotypes expanded above 0.001 were also present.

This clonotype was detected many times. As yet, its antigen is unknown. Germline V gene sequence: CDR1 SGHRS, CDR2 YFSETQ. V gave up 4 bases and J gave up 0 bases; unmatched junction bases: 11. This CDR3 has 18 amino acids. Amplification of TCR beta CDR3 regions was performed using RNA transcripts as template. First-round RT-PCR with HTBI primers amplified the TCR CDR3 region. Using its own MiXCR run on the multiplex PCR reads, TCRdb lists one record per CDR3 protein. The sample holds under 400,000 distinct CDR3 sequences; around 14% are singletons and the top ten take about 27%. The receptor's source is a woman aged 18-29 years with Graves' hyperthyroidism that later progressed to Graves' ophthalmopathy. The V call is TRBV5-1, the J call TRBJ2-7, with 12 bases aligning to TRBD2. Sequencing was done on a sample of blood. The CDR3 reads CASSHGTSGPLFSYEQYF. The CDR3 nucleotides are TGCGCCAGCAGCCACGGGACTAGCGGGCCTTTGTTCTCCTACGAGCAGTACTTC.